One and the same sample provided the 13 T cell receptor beta chains below, sequenced in a study of cytomegalovirus exposure and HLA in healthy donors. PCR used 60 Vbeta primers and 13 Jbeta primers. Using immunoSEQ multiplex PCR, the repertoire was profiled, and TCRdb retains in-frame clones only, with some absent. The data show about 130,000 clones, approximately 70% seen once. Sequenced: PBMCs. The receptors were gathered from a woman aged 60-75 years in good health and CMV-seropositive.

This clone showed up just a few times. The chain carries TRBV5-1 and TRBJ2-5; tentatively, D is TRBD2 (6 bases). V shed 4 bases and J shed 1 base, with 11 bases lying between them. The CDR3 loop spans 14 amino acids. The germline V gene encodes CDR1 SGHRS and CDR2 YFSETQ. The CDR3 protein is CASSHLGGQETQYF. As DNA, the CDR3 is TGCGCCAGCAGCCACCTGGGGGGCCAAGAGACCCAGTACTTC.

The chain employs TRBV11-1 and TRBJ2-7, with D perhaps matching TRBD2 (5 bases). There are 12 residues in the CDR3. Trimming stripped 4 bases from V and 6 bases from J, with 10 bases between. Germline CDR1 reads SGHAT; CDR2 reads FQDESV (reference sequence). CDR3 nucleotide sequence: TGTGCCAGCAGCTCAAAAGGGAGCGAGCAGTACTTC. Protein sequence: CASSSKGSEQYF.

The V gene is TRBV6-4, the J gene TRBJ2-1; 8 nucleotides match TRBD2. V lost 4 bases, J lost 9 bases, and 5 bases stayed unmatched. CDR1 is MRHNA and CDR2 is SNTAGT in the germline V gene. The CDR3 is made up of 13 amino acids. The CDR3 loop is CASSGFSGAEQFF. CDR3 sequence (DNA): TGTGCCAGCAGTGGATTTAGCGGGGCTGAGCAGTTCTTC.

The chain links TRBV6-1 to TRBJ2-7; D possibly corresponds to TRBD1 (5 bases). Between the trimmed V and J ends, which lost 6 bases and 2 bases, there was a span of 14 bases. CDR1 is MNHNS and CDR2 is SASEGT in the germline V gene. The CDR3 is made up of 14 amino acids. In DNA, the CDR3 is TGTGCCAGCAGGGACATAAGGCCTCCCTACGAGCAGTACTTC. This codes for CASRDIRPPYEQYF.

The V gene is TRBV7-2, the J gene TRBJ2-1; 9 bases agree with TRBD2. This CDR3 has 16 amino acids. The ends lost 0 bases at V and 7 bases at J; junction bases unmatched: 7. Germline values: CDR1 SGHTA, CDR2 FQGNSA. CDR3 sequence (DNA): TGTGCCAGCAGCTTAGCGGGGCGGGGGGGCCAGAATGAGCAGTTCTTC. It codes for CASSLAGRGGQNEQFF.

The chain combines TRBV7-9 with TRBJ1-5; a possible D gene is TRBD1 (6 bases). Trimming left V 5 bases short and J 1 base short, with 18 bases between. This CDR3 contains 17 residues. Germline CDR1 is SEHNR and CDR2 is FQNEAQ (reference sequence). CDR3 protein: CASSLDRGGISNQPQHF. As DNA, the CDR3 is TGTGCCAGCAGCCTCGACAGAGGGGGAATAAGCAATCAGCCCCAGCATTTT.

In this sample, this clone turned up once. The genes are TRBV7-9 and TRBJ2-6, with D perhaps matching TRBD2 (6 bases). V lost 8 bases and J 1 base, leaving 6 bases between the germline ends. Germline-derived CDR1 and CDR2 are SEHNR and FQNEAQ (reference sequence). CDR3 length equals 13 residues. CDR3 protein: CASGGSGANVLTF. As DNA, the CDR3 is TGTGCCAGCGGAGGGTCTGGGGCCAACGTCCTGACTTTC.

This clone was found a few times. The J gene is TRBJ1-5, the V gene TRBV4-2; D unresolved. The germline V and J ends were trimmed by 0 bases and 7 bases, with 13 bases remaining between them. The CDR3 has 15 residues. Germline V lookup: CDR1 LGHNA, CDR2 YNFKEQ. The CDR3 coding sequence is TGTGCCAGCAGCCAAGAAGACTTGGATGGACAGCCCCAGCATTTT. This encodes CASSQEDLDGQPQHF.

The chain has TRBV11-2 and TRBJ2-7, with D possibly TRBD1 on 5 matching bases. Trimming left V 7 bases short and J 1 base short, with 14 bases between. Germline V gene lookup returns CDR1 SGHAT and CDR2 FQNNGV. The length of the CDR3 is 14 residues. As DNA, the CDR3 is TGTGCCAGCACCTTGAGCGCAGGGTCCTACGAGCAGTACTTC. This encodes CASTLSAGSYEQYF.

The rearrangement joins TRBV7-9 to TRBJ2-1; the match to TRBD2 covers 12 bases. CDR3 length: 16 amino acids. V was pared by 4 bases and J by 3 bases, with 4 bases of the junction left unmatched. Germline lookup yields CDR1 SEHNR and CDR2 FQNEAQ (reference sequence). CDR3: CASSSTSGGLYNEQFF. The CDR3 DNA is TGTGCCAGCAGCTCGACTAGCGGGGGCCTCTACAATGAGCAGTTCTTC. The complete variable domain, with remaining parts taken from reference TRBV7-9 and TRBJ2-1, reads DTGVSQNPRHKITKRGQNVTFRCDPISEHNRLYWYRQTLGQGPEFLTYFQNEAQLEKSRLLSDRFSAERPKGSFSTLEIQRTEQGDSAMYLCASSSTSGGLYNEQFFGPGTRLTVL.

This clone was seen once. This chain connects TRBV7-8 to TRBJ2-7, with TRBD1 matching 8 bases. Germline V gene sequence: CDR1 SGHVS, CDR2 FQNEAQ. J was trimmed by 3 bases and V by 1 base; bases with no gene match: 5. The CDR3 covers 15 residues. CDR3 DNA: TGTGCCAGCAGCTTAGACAGGGGGAGGATCTACGAGCAGTACTTC. Its protein is CASSLDRGRIYEQYF.

The rearrangement joins TRBV19 to TRBJ1-1; unclear D gene. The V gene lost 5 bases and the J gene lost 1 base, with 8 bases spanning the gap. The CDR3 is 13 amino acids. Germline CDR1 LNHDA, CDR2 SQIVND (reference sequence). Here the CDR3 reads CASSGEGNTEAFF. For the CDR3, the DNA is TGTGCCAGTAGTGGGGAGGGGAACACTGAAGCTTTCTTT. The full variable domain, rest sourced from reference TRBV19 and TRBJ1-1, is DGGITQSPKYLFRKEGQNVTLSCEQNLNHDAMYWYRQDPGQGLRLIYYSQIVNDFQKGDIAEGYSVSREKKESFPLTVTSAQKNPTAFYLCASSGEGNTEAFFGQGTRLTVV.

The rearrangement uses TRBV7-9 and TRBJ2-1; the D gene is possibly TRBD2 (7 bases). This CDR3 contains 15 residues. Trimming removed 1 base from V and 4 bases from J, with 11 bases in between. Per the germline V gene, CDR1 is SEHNR and CDR2 is FQNEAQ (reference sequence). The CDR3 sequence is CASSLVGGPYNEQFF. In DNA form, the CDR3 reads TGTGCCAGCAGCTTAGTCGGGGGGCCATACAATGAGCAGTTCTTC. Complete variable domain (other parts from reference TRBV7-9 and TRBJ2-1): DTGVSQNPRHKITKRGQNVTFRCDPISEHNRLYWYRQTLGQGPEFLTYFQNEAQLEKSRLLSDRFSAERPKGSFSTLEIQRTEQGDSAMYLCASSLVGGPYNEQFFGPGTRLTVL.